The 14 T cell receptor beta chains below were found in one sample sequenced in a study of blood T cells in healthy people across ages. PCR was performed a second time for 7 to 11 cycles using a sample-barcoded 5' primer and a J-beta primer mix. MiXCR, run by TCRdb on the 5' RACE reads, gives a single entry per CDR3 protein. The data show more than 1,400,000 distinct CDR3 sequences, about 40% seen once. Sequenced: blood. The receptors originated from a woman aged 18-29 years in good health.

A remark on this clonotype: An end of the junction differs from the germline gene, which may be a read error. V is TRBV3-1 and J is TRBJ2-1; a possible D gene is TRBD2 (6 bases). The germline V gene has CDR1 LGHDT and CDR2 YNNKEL (reference sequence). The CDR3 runs to 17 residues. The CDR3 DNA is TGTGCCAGCAGCCAAGCGGGGAGGCCTTCCTCCTGCAATGAGCAGTTCTTC. Its protein product is CASSQAGRPSSCNEQFF.

The gene calls are TRBV27 and TRBJ2-7; no clear D gene. The CDR3 consists of 14 residues. Germline loops: CDR1 MNHEY, CDR2 SMNVEV (reference sequence). Trimming pared 4 bases from V and 4 bases from J, leaving 14 bases between. CDR3 amino acids: CASSSALTVYEQYF. CDR3 nucleotides: TGTGCCAGCAGTTCTGCCCTGACCGTTTACGAGCAGTACTTC.

J is TRBJ2-5 and V is TRBV7-2; D gene ambiguous. Germline-derived CDR1 and CDR2 are SGHTA and FQGNSA. The V and J ends lost 2 bases and 1 base respectively, with 11 bases between them. This CDR3 is built from 15 residues. The CDR3 is CASSLLTWAQETQYF. The DNA of the CDR3 is TGTGCCAGCAGCTTACTTACATGGGCCCAAGAGACCCAGTACTTC.

This clonotype was observed a handful of times. The chain joins TRBV24-1 to TRBJ1-2; 7 nucleotides match TRBD1. The CDR3 is made up of 17 amino acids. Losses at the gene ends were 1 base for V and 2 bases for J; bases not matched to a gene: 9. CDR1 is KGHDR, CDR2 SFDVKD, per germline. CDR3 nucleotide sequence: TGTGCCACCAGTGATTTCCAACCAGGGGGTCGAAACTATGGCTACACCTTC. Encoded protein: CATSDFQPGGRNYGYTF.

V is TRBV20-1 and J is TRBJ2-1; 8 bases align to TRBD1. Germline loops: CDR1 DFQATT, CDR2 SNEGSKA (reference sequence). This CDR3 is 14 amino acids long. J lost 8 bases, V lost 4 bases, and 10 bases had no gene match. Here the CDR3 reads CSATDRGPRYEQFF. CDR3 nucleotide sequence: TGCAGTGCTACCGACAGGGGCCCCCGCTATGAGCAGTTCTTC.

This clonotype occurred a few times. J is TRBJ1-5 and V is TRBV12-3 or TRBV12-4, with 8 bases that match TRBD1. The V segment lost 7 bases and the J segment 6 bases; nucleotides outside the gene matches: 11. This CDR3 contains 15 residues. Here the CDR3 reads CASTPDRAWGQPQHF. CDR3 bases: TGTGCCAGCACCCCGGACAGGGCGTGGGGTCAGCCCCAGCATTTT.

This clonotype has a handful of counts. The chain employs TRBV6-5 and TRBJ2-7, with D hard to call. The CDR3 contains 13 residues. The germline gives CDR1 MNHEY, CDR2 SVGAGI. With 5 bases removed from V and 2 bases from J, the gap between germline ends came to 10 bases. The CDR3 sequence: CASSTDGTYEQYF. The CDR3 DNA follows: TGTGCCAGCAGTACTGACGGCACCTACGAGCAGTACTTC.

This clonotype is a singleton in its sample. The chain uses TRBV11-2 and TRBJ2-1; the D gene is possibly TRBD1 (6 bases). The V gene lost 6 bases and the J gene lost 4 bases, with 19 bases spanning the gap. The CDR3 length is 16 residues. Germline V gene sequence: CDR1 SGHAT, CDR2 FQNNGV. The CDR3 reads CASRLQGSGAYNEQFF. CDR3 nucleotide sequence: TGTGCCAGCAGATTACAGGGTTCCGGGGCGTACAATGAGCAGTTCTTC.

This clonotype has more than one count but fewer than ten. The chain recombines TRBV9 with TRBJ2-1; 11 bases are a match to TRBD2. The CDR3 contains 18 residues. Trimming removed 1 base from V and 0 bases from J; junction bases left unmatched: 6. CDR1 SGDLS and CDR2 YYNGEE come from the germline V gene. CDR3 amino acids: CASSVSLAGGSSYNEQFF. CDR3 coding DNA: TGTGCCAGCAGCGTAAGCCTAGCGGGAGGCAGCTCCTACAATGAGCAGTTCTTC. The entire variable domain, with the rest obtained from reference TRBV9 and TRBJ2-1, is as follows: DSGVTQTPKHLITATGQRVTLRCSPRSGDLSVYWYQQSLDQGLQFLIQYYNGEERAKGNILERFSAQQFPDLHSELNLSSLELGDSALYFCASSVSLAGGSSYNEQFFGPGTRLTVL.

Comment on this clonotype: At one end the junction does not follow the germline gene, possibly because of a read error. This chain connects TRBV4-1 to TRBJ1-2; 9 nucleotides agree with TRBD1. The CDR3 has 14 residues. Germline lookup yields CDR1 MGHRA and CDR2 YSYEKL. In DNA, the CDR3 is TGCTCCAGCAGCCCAGTCGGACAGGGGTATGGCTACACCTTC. Its translation is CSSSPVGQGYGYTF.

This clonotype was found many times. This chain uses TRBV29-1 with TRBJ2-7, with a tentative D call TRBD2 (7 bases). Per germline, CDR1 SQVTM and CDR2 ANQGSEA. Trimming stripped 6 bases from V and 3 bases from J, with 12 bases between. The CDR3 contains 12 residues. In nucleotides, the CDR3 is TGCAGCGTGGGGGGGACAAGCTACGAGCAGTACTTC. Amino acid sequence: CSVGGTSYEQYF.

The rearrangement uses TRBV30 and TRBJ2-1; D remains ambiguous. The CDR3 length is 15 residues. Trimming removed 0 bases at V and 6 bases at J, with 15 bases between. The germline CDR1 and CDR2 sequences are GTSNPN and SVGIG (reference sequence). The CDR3 region is CAWSVRESRVNEQFF. The CDR3 nucleotides read TGTGCCTGGAGTGTAAGGGAATCTCGTGTCAATGAGCAGTTCTTC.

This clonotype was seen ten or more times. The chain carries TRBV10-2 and TRBJ1-1, with D possibly matching TRBD1 (5 bases). Germline V lookup: CDR1 WSHSY, CDR2 SAAADI. V lost 6 bases and J lost 8, with 16 bases in between. The CDR3 runs 13 residues. Here the CDR3 reads CASSRGGTTEAFF. CDR3 nucleotide sequence: TGCGCCAGCAGCCGTGGGGGGACGACCGAAGCTTTCTTT.

This clonotype showed up just a few times. The V call is TRBV4-1, the J call TRBJ1-1; D is undetermined. Trimming took off 3 bases at V and 1 base at J, with 6 bases between the two ends. The CDR3 spans 13 residues. Germline values: CDR1 MGHRA, CDR2 YSYEKL. The DNA for the CDR3 is TGCGCCAGCAGCCACCTGGGGAACACTGAAGCTTTCTTT. Its protein is CASSHLGNTEAFF.